One and the same sample provided the 19 T cell receptor beta chains below, sequenced in a study of regulatory T cells in long-lasting Graves disease. Specified time point: newly diagnosed GD, antithyroid drugs for less than 3 months. From PBMCs, RNA was extracted and then used to make the TCR library. To make TCR beta libraries, researchers used iRepertoire HTBI primers and Arm-PCR of CDR3 regions. MiXCR was run by TCRdb on the multiplex PCR reads, yielding one entry per CDR3 protein. The sample gives 250,000 or so distinct CDR3 sequences, about 19% of which show up once; about 15% is in the top ten. Sequences were derived from peripheral blood mononuclear cells (PBMCs), sampled at new diagnosis, from a patient treated with antithyroid drugs. The receptors here all came from a female donor with Graves disease.

A few counts support this clonotype. The J gene is TRBJ1-2, the V gene TRBV6-1; perhaps TRBD1 as D (5 bases). Germline-derived CDR1 and CDR2 are MNHNS and SASEGT. V lost 7 bases and J lost 0, with 15 bases in between. The CDR3 is 15 amino acids. The CDR3 reads CASTQGALANYGYTF. The DNA of the CDR3 is TGTGCCAGCACCCAAGGGGCTCTTGCTAACTATGGCTACACCTTC.

This clonotype was detected only a few times. The rearrangement uses TRBV12-5 and TRBJ1-4, with D perhaps TRBD1 (5 bases). The CDR3 has 13 residues. Germline assignment: CDR1 LGHNT and CDR2 FRNRAP. V was clipped by 6 bases and J by 4 bases, with 9 bases between them. The CDR3 bases are TGTGCTAGTGGCGACAGAGGTAATGAAAAACTGTTTTTT. Its translation: CASGDRGNEKLFF.

This clonotype has only a few counts. This rearrangement joins TRBV9 to TRBJ2-3; unclear D gene. Germline V gene data show CDR1 as SGDLS and CDR2 as YYNGEE. Between the trimmed V and J ends, which lost 1 base and 3 bases, there was a span of 9 bases. The CDR3 sequence is 14 residues long. The CDR3 nucleotides read TGTGCCAGCAGCGTAATGCAATGGACAGATACGCAGTATTTT. Protein sequence: CASSVMQWTDTQYF. The entire variable domain, with the rest obtained from reference TRBV9 and TRBJ2-3, is as follows: DSGVTQTPKHLITATGQRVTLRCSPRSGDLSVYWYQQSLDQGLQFLIQYYNGEERAKGNILERFSAQQFPDLHSELNLSSLELGDSALYFCASSVMQWTDTQYFGPGTRLTVL.

This clonotype was observed at least ten times. The gene calls are TRBV20-1 and TRBJ1-1; no definite D call. Trimming took 3 bases from V and 2 from J, leaving 13 bases between them. Looked up from germline, CDR1 is DFQATT and CDR2 is SNEGSKA (reference sequence). This CDR3 is 14 amino acids long. The CDR3 loop is CSASWHTLNTEAFF. In DNA, the CDR3 is TGCAGTGCTAGCTGGCATACCTTAAACACTGAAGCTTTCTTT.

The CDR3 DNA reads TGTGCCAGCAGACCCGACAGGAGCCAAGAGACCCAGTACTTC. It is translated as CASRPDRSQETQYF. V gene TRBV7-8 combines with J gene TRBJ2-5; D might be TRBD1 (6 bases). The V gene lost 6 bases and the J gene lost 1 base, with 12 bases spanning the gap. The CDR3 spans 14 residues. The germline V gene encodes CDR1 SGHVS and CDR2 FQNEAQ.

This clonotype was counted at least ten times. The chain recombines TRBV7-2 with TRBJ2-1; D may be TRBD2 (7 bases). Germline loops: CDR1 SGHTA, CDR2 FQGNSA. Trimming removed 5 bases from V and 9 bases from J, with 17 bases in between. CDR3 length equals 14 residues. The CDR3 coding sequence is TGTGCCAGCAGCCTAGGGGGGGGTTTCCCTGAGCAGTTCTTC. Its protein is CASSLGGGFPEQFF.

The V gene is TRBV6-1, the J gene TRBJ1-2, with TRBD1 matching 10 bases. Germline lookup yields CDR1 MNHNS and CDR2 SASEGT. This CDR3 comprises 15 residues. The J segment lost 4 bases and the V segment lost 6 bases, leaving 8 bases of the junction unmatched. CDR3 nucleotide sequence: TGTGCCAGCAGGTCGGGACAGGGGTTTGGCTATGGCTACACCTTC. Its protein product is CASRSGQGFGYGYTF.

This clonotype occurred many times. CDR3 DNA sequence: TGTGCCAGCAGTTTCAATGCAGATACGCAGTATTTT. Its translation: CASSFNADTQYF. The chain has TRBV12-3 or TRBV12-4 and TRBJ2-3; no firm D call. With 3 bases removed from V and 4 bases from J, the gap between germline ends came to 5 bases. The CDR3 has 12 amino acids.

Turning to this clonotype: A far larger clone is a single base away, which makes a read error likely. The chain combines TRBV7-2 with TRBJ2-1; D may be TRBD1 (5 bases). The assigned J gene may be wrong: the sequence end matches TRBJ2-3 better. The CDR3 covers 12 residues. CDR1 is SGHTA and CDR2 is FQGNSA in the germline V gene. The CDR3 here is CASSLSRQRQYF. The CDR3 DNA follows: TGTGCCAGCAGCTTATCCAGACAGCGGCAGTATTTT.

This clonotype was detected ten times or more. The rearrangement links TRBV7-2 to TRBJ1-4; TRBD1 matches at 11 bases. CDR1 is SGHTA and CDR2 is FQGNSA in the germline V gene. This CDR3 is built from 14 residues. The V segment lost 3 bases and the J segment 8 bases; nucleotides outside the gene matches: 2. CDR3 nucleotides: TGTGCCAGCAGCTTTGGGACAGGGGGGGAAAAACTGTTTTTT. It encodes CASSFGTGGEKLFF.

Details on this clonotype: This likely traces to a read error, being one base from a far larger clone. The chain has TRBV6-1 and TRBJ2-7, with D perhaps TRBD1 (6 bases). This CDR3 spans 15 amino acids. CDR1 is MNHNS, CDR2 SASEGT, per germline. CDR3 residues: CAGSYQGSPNWEQYF. The CDR3 DNA sequence: TGTGCCGGCAGTTACCAGGGGTCGCCGAACTGGGAGCAGTACTTC.

The table lists this clonotype with many counts. CDR3 amino acids: CASSFGGGINEQYF. The CDR3 DNA sequence: TGTGCCAGCAGCTTCGGGGGGGGCATCAACGAGCAGTACTTC. The genes are TRBV7-9 and TRBJ2-7; TRBD2 matches at 8 bases. Germline CDR1 reads SEHNR; CDR2 reads FQNEAQ (reference sequence). This CDR3 is built from 14 residues. The ends lost 3 bases at V and 5 bases at J; junction bases unmatched: 6.

This clonotype was seen repeatedly, ten times or more. The rearrangement links TRBV29-1 to TRBJ2-7; the match to TRBD1 covers 9 bases. V lost 6 bases, J lost 5 bases, and 8 bases stayed unmatched. This CDR3 contains 13 residues. Germline V gene data show CDR1 as SQVTM and CDR2 as ANQGSEA. Here the CDR3 reads CSVPGQGVNEQYF. The CDR3 DNA sequence: TGCAGCGTGCCGGGACAGGGTGTCAACGAGCAGTACTTC.

The gene calls are TRBV7-8 and TRBJ2-3, with D hard to call. The CDR3 runs to 13 residues. Germline loops: CDR1 SGHVS, CDR2 FQNEAQ. Trimming left V 7 bases short and J 5 bases short, with 13 bases between. Written as DNA, the CDR3 is TGTGCCAGCAACACTGGACGGCTAGATACGCAGTATTTT. Its translation: CASNTGRLDTQYF.

The J gene is TRBJ2-1, the V gene TRBV6-1, with 11 bases matching TRBD2. Germline CDR1 and CDR2: MNHNS and SASEGT. The CDR3 contains 14 residues. Trimming at V came to 6 bases and at J to 6 bases, leaving 4 bases not matched to a gene. CDR3 in DNA: TGTGCCAGCAGCTCTAGCGGGGGGCCCAATGAGCAGTTCTTC. Residues: CASSSSGGPNEQFF.

Comments on this clonotype: As the CDR3 is not closed by the conserved phenylalanine or tryptophan, this likely results from a read error. This sequence joins TRBV18 and TRBJ2-1; D gene unclear. This CDR3 region has 11 residues. V lost 6 bases to trimming and J lost 6 bases, with 6 bases between them. Germline values: CDR1 KGHSH, CDR2 LQKENI. As DNA, the CDR3 is TGTGCCAGCTCGCCGAGCAATGAGCAGTTCCTC. Its translation: CASSPSNEQFL.

This clonotype was detected ten times or more. This rearrangement joins TRBV20-1 to TRBJ2-5, with D tentatively TRBD1 or TRBD2 (5 bases each). The CDR3 is 13 residues long. V was clipped by 1 base and J by 5 bases, with 11 bases between them. Germline V gene data show CDR1 as DFQATT and CDR2 as SNEGSKA (reference sequence). CDR3 bases: TGCAGTGCTAGAGCCGTGGGGACGGAGACCCAGTACTTC. It codes for CSARAVGTETQYF.

This clonotype was counted ten times or more. V gene TRBV5-1 combines with J gene TRBJ2-2; a possible D gene is TRBD1 (6 bases). V lost 4 bases to trimming and J lost 1 base, with 11 bases between them. Germline values: CDR1 SGHRS, CDR2 YFSETQ. This CDR3 spans 15 amino acids. For the CDR3, the DNA is TGCGCCAGCAGCGAAGACAGGAGGAACACCGGGGAGCTGTTTTTT. Protein sequence: CASSEDRRNTGELFF.

On this clonotype: Given a far larger clone just one base away, this is likely a sequencing read error. The rearrangement links TRBV18 to TRBJ2-5, with D possibly matching TRBD2 (6 bases). The DNA matches TRBJ2-1 better at its end, which makes the J call doubtful. Germline CDR1 and CDR2: KGHSH and LQKENI. The CDR3 consists of 13 residues. CDR3 residues: CASTPPGAGEQFF. CDR3 DNA: TGTGCCAGCACACCTCCGGGAGCGGGTGAGCAGTTCTTC.